This T cell receptor (beta chain) comes out of a study of cytomegalovirus exposure and HLA in healthy donors. Study at large: Earlier findings included 90 million to 120 million unique TCR beta sequences obtained from 150 million to 200 million T cells.

The study ran its PCR with 60 Vbeta and 13 Jbeta primers. TCRdb's table, derived via immunoSEQ multiplex PCR, lists solely in-frame clones and lacks some. The sample records 150,000 or so clones, approximately 80% being singletons. Points on this clone: The target antigen is unknown.

Points from the study as a whole: It is likely that the observed cluster of highly shared sequence variants was a sequencing artifact.

The clonotype was recovered from a woman in her fifties or sixties in good health and CMV-seropositive. Sequencing was performed on PBMCs.

Here the CDR3 DNA reads TGTGCCAGCAGGGAGAGTGGGGGCCACTACGAGCAGTACTTC. This sequence encodes CASRESGGHYEQYF. The rearrangement joins TRBV6-1 to TRBJ2-7; perhaps TRBD1 as D (6 bases). The CDR3 length is 14 residues. Germline V gives CDR1 MNHNS, CDR2 SASEGT. The germline V and J ends were trimmed by 6 bases and 3 bases, with 15 bases remaining between them.